This section outlines one T cell receptor (beta chain) sequence together with its context. Its antigen is unidentified. The data originate from a study of cytomegalovirus exposure and HLA in healthy donors. General observations from the study: Only CMV serostatus was available as immune exposure information. Most of the TCR beta V segments (in an earlier analysis) were productive either about 87% or about 30% of the time. Presence/absence analyses assumed roughly uniform sequencing depth across donors, which may not hold.

Germline V gives CDR1 MGHRA, CDR2 YSYEKL. V trimming: 4 bases; J trimming: 5 bases; junction bases outside the gene matches: 12. The CDR3 contains 16 residues. Vbeta (60) and Jbeta (13) primers were used in the PCR. The method was immunoSEQ multiplex PCR; TCRdb's version includes in-frame clones alone and lacks a portion of them. Of 180,000 or so clones in the sample, around 80% were seen once. Source material: PBMCs. The chain carries TRBV4-1 and TRBJ2-7, with 9 bases matching TRBD1. The clonotype was recovered from a woman in her 30s in good health and CMV-seropositive. This CDR3 reads CASSLTPADRGHEQYF. CDR3 nucleotides: TGCGCCAGCAGCCTAACCCCAGCGGACAGGGGTCACGAGCAGTACTTC.